One T cell receptor (beta chain) is described in this entry. Looked up from germline, CDR1 is MNHNS and CDR2 is SASEGT. V lost 6 bases to trimming and J lost 6 bases, with 14 bases between them. The CDR3 loop spans 13 amino acids. Graves' hyperthyroidism showing no ophthalmopathy progression within 18 months was considered stable. Hyperthyroidism, newly diagnosed and lasting under 2 months, affected patients aged 18 to 65. This entry comes from a study of T cells in Graves' hyperthyroidism and ophthalmopathy. Turning to the study itself: Peripheral blood was obtained at initial diagnosis, preceding any treatment.

TCR beta CDR3 region amplification was performed from RNA transcripts. The HTBI set primed first-round TCR CDR3 RT-PCR. TCRdb called the multiplex PCR reads again in MiXCR, with one record for every CDR3 protein. The data contain some 740,000 distinct CDR3 sequences, 14% of them singletons. Sequencing used blood. The chain couples TRBV6-1 to TRBJ1-2, with no clear D. The clonotype originates from a woman aged 18-35 years with Graves' hyperthyroidism. The CDR3 sequence is CASRNPGSNGYTF. The CDR3 bases are TGTGCCAGCAGAAACCCCGGTAGCAATGGCTACACCTTC.